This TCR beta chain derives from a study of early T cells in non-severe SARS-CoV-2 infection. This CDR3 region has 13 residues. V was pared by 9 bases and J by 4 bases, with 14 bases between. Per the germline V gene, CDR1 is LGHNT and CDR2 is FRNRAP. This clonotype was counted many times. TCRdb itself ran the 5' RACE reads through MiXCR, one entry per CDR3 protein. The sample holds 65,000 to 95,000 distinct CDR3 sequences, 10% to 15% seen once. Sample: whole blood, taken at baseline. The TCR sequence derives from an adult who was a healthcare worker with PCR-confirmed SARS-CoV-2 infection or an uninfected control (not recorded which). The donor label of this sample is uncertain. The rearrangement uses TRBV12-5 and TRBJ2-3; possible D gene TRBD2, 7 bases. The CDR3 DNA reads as TGTGCTAGCTGCCGAGGGGGGGCAGATACGCAGTATTTT. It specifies CASCRGGADTQYF.